This T cell receptor (beta chain) was identified during a study of post-analysis software for immune sequencing data. Findings and limits, study-wide: Five TRBV segments occurring more often in patients than controls included TRBV5-6, TRBV5-1 and TRBV20-1.

Comment on this clonotype: Its target is not known. With a much larger clone just one base away, this may be a read error.

Germline CDR1 DFQATT, CDR2 SNEGSKA (reference sequence). This CDR3 has 15 residues. Carried by the TCR beta cDNA libraries were unique molecular identifiers. A single record per CDR3 protein comes from TCRdb applying MiXCR to the PCR reads. The data contain hundreds of thousands of distinct CDR3 sequences, 25% to 30% of them seen just once; the ten biggest clones take up roughly 0.54%. The sample consisted of blood. The chain carries TRBV20-1 and TRBJ2-5; TRBD2 matches 13 bases. The assigned J gene may be wrong: the sequence end matches TRBJ2-1 better. This clonotype was sampled from a girl under 18 with multiple sclerosis. The CDR3 spells CSASTSGGSQETQFF. In DNA, the CDR3 is TGCAGTGCTTCGACTAGCGGGGGGTCACAAGAGACCCAGTTCTTC.